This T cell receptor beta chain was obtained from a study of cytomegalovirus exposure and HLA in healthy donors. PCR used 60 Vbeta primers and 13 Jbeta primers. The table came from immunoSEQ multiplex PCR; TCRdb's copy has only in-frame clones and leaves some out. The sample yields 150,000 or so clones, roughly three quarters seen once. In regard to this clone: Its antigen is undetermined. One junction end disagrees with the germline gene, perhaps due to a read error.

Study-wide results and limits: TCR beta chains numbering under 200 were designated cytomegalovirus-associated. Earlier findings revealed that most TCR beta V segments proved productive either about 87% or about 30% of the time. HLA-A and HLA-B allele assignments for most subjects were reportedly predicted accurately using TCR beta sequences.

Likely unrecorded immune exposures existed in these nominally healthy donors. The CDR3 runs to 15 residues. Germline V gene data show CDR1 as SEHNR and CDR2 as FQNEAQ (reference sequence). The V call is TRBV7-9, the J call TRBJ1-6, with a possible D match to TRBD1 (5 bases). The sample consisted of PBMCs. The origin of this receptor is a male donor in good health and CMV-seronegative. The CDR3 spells CSSTPGGTDNSPLHF. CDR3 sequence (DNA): TGTTCCAGCACCCCAGGCGGGACGGATAATTCACCCCTCCACTTT.